The sequence of this T cell receptor beta chain was determined in a study of cytomegalovirus exposure and HLA in healthy donors. Here immunoSEQ multiplex PCR was the method, and the copy in TCRdb shows in-frame clones only, minus some. This sample has 200,000 to 250,000 clones, with approximately 88% found just once. This CDR3 comprises 13 residues. Germline V gene data show CDR1 as LGHNT and CDR2 as FRNRAP. The ends lost 6 bases at V and 2 bases at J; junction bases unmatched: 2. Sequences were obtained from PBMCs. The sequence was collected from a woman under 40 in good health and CMV-seropositive. V usage is TRBV12-5 and J usage is TRBJ2-7; the match to TRBD2 covers 9 bases. CDR3: CASGAGGPYEQYF. For the CDR3, the DNA is TGTGCTAGTGGGGCGGGAGGGCCCTACGAGCAGTACTTC.